The 2 T cell receptor beta chains below come from one sample, sequenced in a study of blood T cells in healthy people across ages. Primers used in a second PCR of roughly 6 to 11 cycles were a sample-barcoded 5' primer and a J-beta primer mix. Using its own MiXCR run on the 5' RACE reads, TCRdb lists one record per CDR3 protein. The sample has about a million distinct CDR3 sequences, 30% to 40% seen once. The specimen was blood. These receptor sequences come from a man younger than 35 in good health.

The sample holds a few counts of this clonotype. V is TRBV5-1 and J is TRBJ1-4; D is possibly TRBD1 (5 bases). Germline CDR1 and CDR2: SGHRS and YFSETQ. V was clipped by 2 bases and J by 8 bases, with 13 bases between them. The CDR3 runs 14 residues. CDR3 region: CASSLPGKDEKLFF. The CDR3 DNA sequence: TGCGCCAGCAGCTTACCAGGGAAGGACGAAAAACTGTTTTTT. The whole variable domain, remainder taken from reference TRBV5-1 and TRBJ1-4, is KAGVTQTPRYLIKTRGQQVTLSCSPISGHRSVSWYQQTPGQGLQFLFEYFSETQRNKGNFPGRFSGRQFSNSRSEMNVSTLELGDSALYLCASSLPGKDEKLFFGSGTQLSVL.

The rearrangement uses TRBV11-2 and TRBJ2-3; unclear D gene. This CDR3 is built from 12 residues. In germline, CDR1 is SGHAT, CDR2 FQNNGV. V was pared by 5 bases and J by 6 bases, with 9 bases between. The CDR3 region has the DNA TGTGCCAGCAGCCCACCATTTGATACGCAGTATTTT. As protein: CASSPPFDTQYF.